This entry lists 7 T cell receptor beta chains sequenced from one sample in a study of OX40 agonist ivuxolimab in advanced cancers. The table came from immunoSEQ multiplex PCR; TCRdb's copy has only in-frame clones and leaves some out. The table has tens of thousands of clones, roughly 89% seen once. This specimen consisted of CD4+ or CD8+ T cells sorted from blood, obtained in a trial of the OX40 agonist ivuxolimab. These receptor sequences come from an adult with an advanced solid tumor such as melanoma, head and neck, liver or kidney cancer.

The V and J genes are TRBV28 and TRBJ2-1; the D is unclear. The CDR3 is made up of 18 amino acids. V lost 3 bases and J 0 bases, leaving 18 bases between the germline ends. Germline CDR1 and CDR2: MDHEN and SYDVKM. CDR3 sequence reads: CASSLESLVSLSYNEQFF. The CDR3 bases are TGTGCCAGCAGTTTGGAGAGCTTAGTGAGTCTCTCCTACAATGAGCAGTTCTTC.

The chain combines TRBV11-1 with TRBJ2-7; either TRBD1 or TRBD2 may supply D (5 bases each). The CDR3 loop spans 17 amino acids. Germline V gene lookup returns CDR1 SGHAT and CDR2 FQDESV (reference sequence). Trimming shortened V by 5 bases and J by 4 bases, and 24 bases separated the two germline ends. The CDR3 loop reads CASSTGRLQGSRYEQYF. In DNA form, the CDR3 reads TGTGCCAGCAGCACGGGGCGCCTCCAGGGCTCAAGATACGAGCAGTACTTC.

The genes are TRBV5-6 and TRBJ2-7, with TRBD2 as a possible D gene (5 bases). V was shortened by 2 bases and J by 4 bases, with 19 bases between the two germline ends. Per germline, CDR1 SGHDT and CDR2 YYEEEE. The CDR3 covers 16 residues. CDR3 amino acids: CASSFRTDLSPYEQYF. For the CDR3, the DNA is TGTGCCAGCAGCTTCCGGACTGATTTGTCCCCATACGAGCAGTACTTC.

V usage is TRBV5-3 and J usage is TRBJ2-2; tentatively, D is TRBD2 (5 bases). TRBV5-3 is filed as an ORF, its function uncertain. V lost 3 bases to trimming and J lost 4 bases, with 13 bases between them. There are 15 residues in the CDR3. The CDR3 is CARSCALGSTGELFF. Here the CDR3 DNA reads TGTGCCAGAAGCTGTGCACTAGGATCCACCGGGGAGCTGTTTTTT.

The chain employs TRBV19 and TRBJ1-3; no reliable D call. CDR3 length: 13 amino acids. Germline-derived CDR1 and CDR2 are LNHDA and SQIVND (reference sequence). V lost 6 bases and J lost 6, with 12 bases in between. CDR3 sequence reads: CASRMGTANTIYF. The CDR3 DNA reads as TGTGCCAGTAGAATGGGAACCGCAAACACCATATATTTT.

This chain joins TRBV5-1 and TRBJ1-5, with 7 bases matching TRBD1. After removal of 1 base from V and 5 bases from J, the junction contained 6 bases not matched to a gene. CDR3 length: 15 residues. Germline assignment: CDR1 SGHRS and CDR2 YFSETQ. In DNA form, the CDR3 reads TGCGCCAGCAGCTTGACAGGGGCACCGGATCAGCCCCAGCATTTT. It specifies CASSLTGAPDQPQHF.

This clone was observed once. The V gene is TRBV7-3, the J gene TRBJ2-7, with TRBD2 as a possible D gene (5 bases). CDR3 length: 15 residues. Germline V gene lookup returns CDR1 SGHTA and CDR2 FQGTGA. V dropped 1 base and J dropped 6 bases, with 16 bases sitting between them. This CDR3 is CASSLRGGPTSEQYF. Here the CDR3 DNA reads TGTGCCAGCAGCTTAAGAGGAGGACCCACCTCCGAGCAGTACTTC.